These 19 T cell receptor beta chains share one sample of origin, sequenced in a study of human T cells and chemical hapten exposure (dated by TCRdb to about 2021). Receptors were amplified or captured by RACE. Sequenced on a NextSeq 500. TCRdb trimmed the raw reads at Q25, called clones with MiXCR and kept productive beta chains. Duplicate CDR3 protein sequences are folded into a single record with the most common DNA and genes. The sample table contains some 41,000 distinct CDR3 sequences; only one count was recorded for about 4% of them. The ten largest clones represent roughly 24% of the sample. The intended sense of this specimen's time point label: patch test 1, 2 weeks after DPC sensitization. What the treatment or condition label conveys for this sample: therapeutic diphenylcyclopropenone sensitization with weekly scalp DPC. Total RNA was extracted from unfractionated whole blood that had been collected in Tempus Blood RNA tubes.

Material: whole blood, obtained in connection with sensitization to the hapten diphenylcyclopropenone (DPC). The receptors here all came from a man between 45 and 60 years old with alopecia areata. Some clones in this sample may be carry-over from other donors' samples.

This clonotype was counted at least ten times. The rearrangement uses TRBV6-6 and TRBJ2-1; D ambiguous. V was clipped by 6 bases and J by 0 bases, with 15 bases between them. This CDR3 comprises 16 residues. Germline V lookup: CDR1 MNHNY, CDR2 SVGAGI (reference sequence). CDR3 DNA sequence: TGTGCCAGCAGCCCTATGCGCGGAAGCTCCTACAATGAGCAGTTCTTC. Amino acids: CASSPMRGSSYNEQFF.

Many counts were recorded for this clonotype. This chain uses TRBV6-2 or TRBV6-3 with TRBJ2-6; D not resolved. This CDR3 has 14 residues. The V end lost 4 bases, the J end lost 0 bases, and 4 bases lay between the germline ends. Germline V CDR1 and CDR2: MNHEY, SVGEGT. CDR3 bases: TGTGCCAGCAGTTTGTCCTCTGGGGCCAACGTCCTGACTTTC. Residues: CASSLSSGANVLTF.

This clonotype was detected many times. The rearrangement uses TRBV7-2 and TRBJ2-5, with 9 nucleotides matching TRBD1. The CDR3 has 14 amino acids. Germline CDR1 is SGHTA and CDR2 is FQGNSA. The trim removed 4 bases at V and 5 bases at J, leaving 5 bases unmatched. This CDR3 is CASSSTGGAETQYF. The CDR3 bases are TGTGCCAGCAGCTCCACAGGGGGCGCGGAGACCCAGTACTTC.

CDR3 amino acids: CASSEIGDTLSDTQYF. The DNA of the CDR3 is TGTGCCAGCAGTGAAATCGGGGATACCCTCTCAGATACGCAGTATTTT. The chain carries TRBV6-1 and TRBJ2-3; a possible D gene is TRBD2 (5 bases). The CDR3 runs to 16 residues. CDR1 MNHNS and CDR2 SASEGT come from the germline V gene. Trimming shortened V by 2 bases and J by 4 bases, and 16 bases separated the two germline ends.

This clonotype was seen repeatedly, ten times or more. The chain combines TRBV5-6 with TRBJ2-7; 8 bases map to TRBD1. Looked up from germline, CDR1 is SGHDT and CDR2 is YYEEEE. The CDR3 sequence is 14 residues long. V lost 6 bases and J lost 5; bases outside the gene matches: 10. The CDR3 reads CASTPWGQVNEQYF. CDR3 DNA sequence: TGTGCCAGCACCCCGTGGGGACAGGTGAACGAGCAGTACTTC.

This chain connects TRBV6-5 to TRBJ1-2, with 8 bases identical to TRBD1. With V trimmed by 3 bases and J by 8 bases, 20 bases remained unmatched. The CDR3 spans 18 residues. In germline, CDR1 is MNHEY, CDR2 SVGAGI. The CDR3 sequence is CASSYSSRSGRQGLGYTF. CDR3 in DNA: TGTGCCAGCAGTTATTCTTCTCGTTCCGGGAGACAGGGGTTGGGCTACACCTTC.

This clonotype was seen many times. The gene calls are TRBV7-3 and TRBJ1-5, with 12 bases that match TRBD1. CDR1 SGHTA and CDR2 FQGTGA come from the germline V gene. This CDR3 region has 14 residues. V trimming: 6 bases; J trimming: 8 bases; junction bases outside the gene matches: 5. The CDR3 nucleotides are TGTGCCAGCAGTCGGGACAGGGGGCCTGAGCCCCAGCATTTT. Residues: CASSRDRGPEPQHF.

This clonotype was recorded many times. The gene calls are TRBV5-1 and TRBJ1-1; no firm D call. V lost 2 bases and J lost 4, with 6 bases in between. The germline V gene encodes CDR1 SGHRS and CDR2 YFSETQ. The CDR3 is 12 amino acids. Here the CDR3 DNA reads TGCGCCAGCAGCTTTAAGGGCACTGAAGCTTTCTTT. This translates into CASSFKGTEAFF.

In this sample, this clonotype turned up many times. The gene calls are TRBV18 and TRBJ2-4; a weak D match, TRBD2 (5 bases). Germline V gene sequence: CDR1 KGHSH, CDR2 LQKENI. This CDR3 contains 12 residues. The V and J ends lost 8 bases and 5 bases respectively, with 10 bases between them. The CDR3 spells CASTSGENIQYF. CDR3 in DNA: TGTGCCAGCACATCCGGGGAAAACATTCAGTACTTC.

This clonotype was detected ten times or more. V and J are TRBV7-2 and TRBJ1-5, with D tentatively TRBD1 (6 bases). CDR1 and CDR2 from the germline V gene are SGHTA and FQGNSA. The CDR3 spans 15 residues. V was cut by 2 bases and J by 7 bases, with 15 bases left in between. CDR3 coding DNA: TGTGCCAGCAGCTTAAGTGGGGGCGCGTGGCAGCCCCAGCATTTT. Amino acids: CASSLSGGAWQPQHF.

Notes on this clonotype: This sequence may be a read error, since a much larger clone differs from it by one base. The rearrangement uses TRBV6-1 and TRBJ2-4, with D perhaps matching TRBD2 (5 bases). The V end lost 3 bases, the J end lost 10 bases, and 13 bases lay between the germline ends. This CDR3 spans 13 amino acids. Per germline, CDR1 MNHNS and CDR2 SASEGT. The chain's CDR3 is CASSDSAWKIQYF. Here the CDR3 DNA reads TGTGCCAGCAGTGATAGCGCTTGGAAAATTCAGTACTTC.

This clonotype came up many times. The chain uses TRBV5-4 and TRBJ1-3, with D maybe TRBD1 (5 bases). Germline V gives CDR1 SGHNT, CDR2 YYREEE (reference sequence). The CDR3 is made up of 14 amino acids. V lost 10 bases to trimming and J lost 0 bases, with 14 bases between them. The chain's CDR3 is CACQDRSSGNTIYF. CDR3 sequence (DNA): TGTGCCTGCCAAGACAGAAGCTCTGGAAACACCATATATTTT.

This clonotype was counted at least ten times. The CDR3, as DNA: TGTGCCAGCAGTGGACGGCCAACAGATACGCAGTATTTT. Its protein product is CASSGRPTDTQYF. The chain links TRBV2 to TRBJ2-3; D is uncertain. The CDR3 contains 13 residues. The germline V gene encodes CDR1 SNHLY and CDR2 FYNNEI. The germline V and J ends were trimmed by 4 bases and 3 bases, with 8 bases remaining between them.

Many counts were recorded for this clonotype. J is TRBJ2-7 and V is TRBV28; TRBD2 aligns across 14 bases. CDR1 and CDR2 (germline): MDHEN, SYDVKM. With 2 bases clipped from V and 5 bases from J, the junction kept 14 bases outside the gene matches. The CDR3 has 19 residues. The CDR3 sequence is CASSLAPPGLAGESHEQYF. CDR3 DNA: TGTGCCAGCAGTTTAGCCCCTCCGGGACTAGCGGGAGAATCCCACGAGCAGTACTTC.

This clonotype has a count of ten or more. This chain joins TRBV20-1 and TRBJ2-6, with unresolved D. The CDR3 is 15 residues long. In germline, CDR1 is DFQATT, CDR2 SNEGSKA (reference sequence). The V gene lost 0 bases and the J gene lost 0 bases, with 6 bases spanning the gap. CDR3 protein: CSAREGSSGANVLTF. CDR3 DNA: TGCAGTGCTAGAGAGGGTAGCTCTGGGGCCAACGTCCTGACTTTC.

Written as DNA, the CDR3 is TGTGCCAGCAGTTTTTTTGGCGGGAGAATTCCCAATGAGCAGTTCTTC. As protein: CASSFFGGRIPNEQFF. This sequence joins TRBV28 and TRBJ2-1; TRBD2 matches at 7 bases. J was trimmed by 6 bases and V by 3 bases; bases with no gene match: 11. The germline CDR1 and CDR2 sequences are MDHEN and SYDVKM. CDR3 size: 16 residues.

Ten or more counts support this clonotype. The chain joins TRBV28 to TRBJ2-5; the match to TRBD2 covers 9 bases. The CDR3 is made up of 20 amino acids. Germline CDR1 and CDR2: MDHEN and SYDVKM. Trimming removed 5 bases from V and 4 bases from J; junction bases left unmatched: 23. CDR3 sequence (DNA): TGTGCCAGCAGTCCCAATCCCACCTTTAGCGGGAGCCCAACGAGAGAGACCCAGTACTTC. It translates to CASSPNPTFSGSPTRETQYF.

The chain combines TRBV5-1 with TRBJ1-1, with D possibly being TRBD1 (6 bases). The CDR3 loop spans 16 amino acids. The V end was cut by 1 base, the J end by 3 bases, with 16 bases between. From germline, CDR1 is SGHRS and CDR2 YFSETQ. CDR3 loop: CASSLLITGHDTEAFF. DNA of the CDR3: TGCGCCAGCAGCTTGCTGATAACGGGACATGACACTGAAGCTTTCTTT.

This clonotype has just a few counts. The V and J genes are TRBV7-2 and TRBJ2-7, with 14 bases identical to TRBD2. The germline V gene has CDR1 SGHTA and CDR2 FQGNSA. The CDR3 contains 19 residues. The junction had 14 bases not matched to a gene; V was cut back by 6 bases and J by 1 base. The CDR3, as DNA: TGTGCCAGCAGATCCAGCCCGGGACTAGCGGGAGTTCGATCCTACGAGCAGTACTTC. As protein: CASRSSPGLAGVRSYEQYF.